One TCR beta chain is described in this entry. These data originate in a study of blood T cell repertoires in COVID-19. Study at large: Acute and convalescent COVID-19 samples came from the United States, Italy and Spain.

The CDR3 runs to 14 residues. The germline V gene has CDR1 SGHRS and CDR2 YFSETQ. V shed 4 bases and J 6 bases; nucleotides not matched to a gene: 6. Per the study methods: It was from reference gene primer amplification that nucleated cell counts were estimated. TCRdb's table, derived via immunoSEQ multiplex PCR, lists solely in-frame clones and lacks some. That table furnishes V, J and clone size, whereas the DNA furnished D and trimming. The sample consists of 200,000 to 300,000 clones, 70% to 90% of them appearing once. All enrollees were about 18 to 100 years old and from roughly 22 US areas. Cohorts were determined from participant-reported clinical history.

The sequenced sample consisted of PBMCs or T cells enriched from blood (not recorded which). The TCR sequence derives from a woman in her 40s with acute COVID-19. This chain joins TRBV5-1 and TRBJ2-2; 7 bases are shared with TRBD2. The CDR3 here is CASSPKSGAGELFF. In DNA, the CDR3 is TGCGCCAGCAGCCCAAAAAGCGGGGCCGGGGAGCTGTTTTTT.